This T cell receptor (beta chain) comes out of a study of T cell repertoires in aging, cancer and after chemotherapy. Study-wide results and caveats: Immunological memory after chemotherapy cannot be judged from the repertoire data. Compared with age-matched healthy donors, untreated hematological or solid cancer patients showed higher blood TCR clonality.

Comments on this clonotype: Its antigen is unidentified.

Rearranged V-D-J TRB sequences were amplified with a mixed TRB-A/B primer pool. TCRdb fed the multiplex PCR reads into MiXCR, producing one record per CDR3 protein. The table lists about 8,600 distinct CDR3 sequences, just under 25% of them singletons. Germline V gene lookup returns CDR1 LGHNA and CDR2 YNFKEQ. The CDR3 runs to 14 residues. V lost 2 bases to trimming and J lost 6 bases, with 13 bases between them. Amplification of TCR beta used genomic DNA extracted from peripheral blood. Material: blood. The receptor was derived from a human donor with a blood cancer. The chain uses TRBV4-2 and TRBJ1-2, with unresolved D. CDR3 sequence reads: CASSQWASGDGYTF. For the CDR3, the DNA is TGTGCCAGCAGCCAATGGGCTAGTGGGGATGGCTACACCTTC.